The entry below describes one TCR beta chain. The data are from a study of T-cell memory formation after mild COVID-19. MiXCR, applied by TCRdb to the 5' RACE reads, yields one record per CDR3 protein. The profile covers 200,000 to 250,000 distinct CDR3 sequences, with around 26% appearing a single time and around 10% taken by the ten largest. Germline CDR1 and CDR2: KGHDR and SFDVKD. CDR3 length: 13 amino acids. The V and J ends lost 4 bases and 1 base respectively, with 6 bases between them. This TCR was sampled from an adult woman who had mild COVID-19 (a few samples of this study predate the infection). Cell type and time point are not known. Specimen: PBMCs or a T cell subset sorted from them (not recorded which). This chain links TRBV24-1 with TRBJ1-1; TRBD1 is a possible D gene (5 bases). The CDR3 spells CATSETGNTEAFF. CDR3 nucleotide sequence: TGTGCCACCAGTGAAACAGGGAACACTGAAGCTTTCTTT.